The 28 T cell receptor beta chains presented below share a single source sample, sequenced in a study of T cell responses to AZD1222 COVID-19 vaccine. The protocol was immunoSEQ multiplex PCR, while the TCRdb copy is restricted to in-frame clones and leaves out a portion. The table lists approximately 120,000 clones, more than 70% of them singletons. The sequencing here drew on peripheral blood, taken on day 0 of AZD1222 vaccination. Receptors were obtained from an adult in good health.

This chain joins TRBV30 and TRBJ1-5, with unresolved D. From germline, CDR1 is GTSNPN and CDR2 SVGIG (reference sequence). The CDR3 extends over 13 amino acids. V was shortened by 5 bases and J by 0 bases, with 8 bases between the two germline ends. In nucleotides, the CDR3 is TGTGCCTGGGATACAGATAGCAATCAGCCCCAGCATTTT. It codes for CAWDTDSNQPQHF.

This clone has more than one count but fewer than ten. The chain is built from TRBV4-2 and TRBJ2-7, with D possibly matching TRBD1 (7 bases). CDR1 LGHNA and CDR2 YNFKEQ come from the germline V gene. V was pared by 0 bases and J by 1 base, with 13 bases between. CDR3 size: 16 residues. The CDR3 loop reads CASSQDRPGGSYEQYF. Here the CDR3 DNA reads TGTGCCAGCAGCCAAGATCGTCCAGGGGGGTCCTACGAGCAGTACTTC.

The V and J genes are TRBV5-5 and TRBJ2-5; 7 nucleotides align to TRBD2. This CDR3 is 16 amino acids long. Trimming cost V 4 bases and J 1 base; bases outside gene matches: 10. Looked up from germline, CDR1 is SGHKS and CDR2 is YYEKEE (reference sequence). The CDR3 loop is CASSNREAGPQETQYF. The CDR3 DNA follows: TGTGCCAGCAGCAATCGGGAGGCAGGCCCCCAAGAGACCCAGTACTTC.

This chain uses TRBV29-1 with TRBJ1-6; D gene uncertain. CDR3 length: 14 residues. The V gene lost 4 bases and the J gene lost 7 bases, with 14 bases spanning the gap. CDR1 is SQVTM and CDR2 is ANQGSEA in the germline V gene. CDR3 amino acids: CSVGPGGVNSPLHF. The DNA for the CDR3 is TGCAGCGTTGGGCCGGGAGGCGTGAATTCACCCCTCCACTTT.

The chain couples TRBV28 to TRBJ2-7; possible D gene TRBD1, 6 bases. The CDR3 is 14 residues long. V dropped 4 bases and J dropped 7 bases, with 17 bases sitting between them. Germline lookup yields CDR1 MDHEN and CDR2 SYDVKM. The CDR3 is CASSSQGRLGEQYF. The CDR3 DNA follows: TGTGCCAGCAGTTCACAGGGTCGATTGGGGGAGCAGTACTTC.

The chain has TRBV15 and TRBJ2-5, with D perhaps assigned TRBD1 or TRBD2 (5 bases each). Germline lookup yields CDR1 LNHNV and CDR2 YYDKDF (reference sequence). V lost 0 bases to trimming and J lost 3 bases, with 8 bases between them. The CDR3 loop spans 14 amino acids. The CDR3 DNA is TGTGCCACCAGCAGAGATCGGGGCGAAGAGACCCAGTACTTC. Encoded protein: CATSRDRGEETQYF.

The CDR3 region is CASSLAVGFYGYTF. The CDR3, as DNA: TGTGCCAGCAGCTTGGCTGTAGGTTTTTATGGCTACACCTTC. The gene calls are TRBV5-4 and TRBJ1-2; unclear D gene. Germline CDR1 is SGHNT and CDR2 is YYREEE (reference sequence). The V end lost 0 bases, the J end lost 5 bases, and 11 bases lay between the germline ends. This CDR3 region has 14 residues.

The chain couples TRBV7-6 to TRBJ2-6; unclear D gene. Germline values: CDR1 SGHVS, CDR2 FNYEAQ. The CDR3 contains 17 residues. Trimming took 2 bases from V and 0 from J, leaving 11 bases between them. CDR3: CASSLWTASSGANVLTF. The CDR3 bases are TGTGCCAGCAGCTTATGGACCGCCAGCTCTGGGGCCAACGTCCTGACTTTC. The whole variable domain, remainder taken from reference TRBV7-6 and TRBJ2-6, is GAGVSQSPRYKVTKRGQDVALRCDPISGHVSLYWYRQALGQGPEFLTYFNYEAQQDKSGLPNDRFSAERPEGSISTLTIQRTEQRDSAMYRCASSLWTASSGANVLTFGAGSRLTVL.

The gene calls are TRBV11-2 and TRBJ2-7; D is perhaps TRBD1 or TRBD2 (5 bases each). V lost 0 bases and J lost 6, with 9 bases in between. CDR3 length: 13 residues. CDR1 and CDR2 (germline): SGHAT, FQNNGV. This chain's CDR3 is CASSLDRAGEQYF. The CDR3 DNA sequence: TGTGCCAGCAGCTTAGACAGGGCGGGCGAGCAGTACTTC.

The gene calls are TRBV4-1 and TRBJ1-5; 7 positions agree with TRBD1. Trimming cost V 2 bases and J 3 bases; bases outside gene matches: 4. The CDR3 has 15 amino acids. CDR1 MGHRA and CDR2 YSYEKL come from the germline V gene. The CDR3 spells CASSQPDRDNQPQHF. CDR3 bases: TGCGCCAGCAGCCAACCCGACAGGGACAATCAGCCCCAGCATTTT.

This clone was counted once. The rearrangement uses TRBV3-1 (or the pseudogene TRBV3-2) and TRBJ2-4; D tentatively reads TRBD1 or TRBD2 (7 bases each). Trimming stripped 4 bases from V and 6 bases from J, with 19 bases between. The CDR3 is 16 residues long. CDR1 is LGHDT, CDR2 YNNKEL, per germline (reference sequence). CDR3 sequence (DNA): TGTGCCAGCAGCCCCAGGGGGGAGGGTCGGGGAAACATTCAGTACTTC. Protein: CASSPRGEGRGNIQYF.

The CDR3 spells CAPRGERFNNSPLHF. The CDR3 nucleotides are TGTGCCCCACGAGGGGAAAGATTTAATAATTCACCCCTCCACTTT. V gene TRBV11-2 combines with J gene TRBJ1-6, with D maybe TRBD1 (5 bases). V gave up 11 bases and J gave up 5 bases, with 19 bases separating them. Germline-derived CDR1 and CDR2 are SGHAT and FQNNGV. The CDR3 is 15 residues long.

About this clone: Other DNA sequences in this sample translate to the same CDR3. This chain links TRBV18 with TRBJ1-1; D call uncertain. V was trimmed by 0 bases and J by 1 base, leaving 3 bases between them. Germline CDR1 is KGHSH and CDR2 is LQKENI. The length of the CDR3 is 13 residues. As DNA, the CDR3 is TGTGCCAGCTCACCACCTAAGAACACTGAAGCTTTCTTT. Translating it yields CASSPPKNTEAFF.

CDR3 loop: CASSPKGSNQPQHF. The CDR3 nucleotides are TGTGCCAGCAGTCCAAAGGGCAGCAATCAGCCCCAGCATTTT. The rearrangement joins TRBV2 to TRBJ1-5; D is unclear. The CDR3 is 14 residues long. Trimming left V 5 bases short and J 1 base short, with 9 bases between. Germline V lookup: CDR1 SNHLY, CDR2 FYNNEI. The variable domain in full, with the rest retrieved from reference TRBV2 and TRBJ1-5, is EPEVTQTPSHQVTQMGQEVILRCVPISNHLYFYWYRQILGQKVEFLVSFYNNEISEKSEIFDDQFSVERPDGSNFTLKIRSTKLEDSAMYFCASSPKGSNQPQHFGDGTRLSIL.

The chain links TRBV18 to TRBJ1-3; 7 bases are a match to TRBD1. V was clipped by 3 bases and J by 1 base; unmatched bases: 3. Germline assignment: CDR1 KGHSH and CDR2 LQKENI. The length of the CDR3 is 15 residues. This chain's CDR3 is CASSPETGSGNTIYF. Written as DNA, the CDR3 is TGTGCCAGCTCACCCGAGACAGGGTCTGGAAACACCATATATTTT. Variable domain in full (rest from reference TRBV18 and TRBJ1-3): NAGVMQNPRHLVRRRGQEARLRCSPMKGHSHVYWYRQLPEEGLKFMVYLQKENIIDESGMPKERFSAEFPKEGPSILRIQQVVRGDSAAYFCASSPETGSGNTIYFGEGSWLTVV.

The chain combines TRBV7-3 with TRBJ2-1; D remains ambiguous. Germline V gene sequence: CDR1 SGHTA, CDR2 FQGTGA. CDR3 length: 12 residues. V was cut by 4 bases and J by 10 bases, with 11 bases left in between. CDR3 nucleotide sequence: TGTGCCAGCAGCTCCGAAATGGGGGAGCAGTTCTTC. Translated, it gives CASSSEMGEQFF.

The chain employs TRBV12-5 and TRBJ2-1; 8 nucleotides align to TRBD2. CDR1 and CDR2 (germline): LGHNT, FRNRAP. CDR3 length equals 14 residues. V shed 6 bases and J 8 bases; nucleotides not matched to a gene: 9. Written as DNA, the CDR3 is TGTGCTAGTGGCCCGGGACTAGGCATCGATGAGCAGTTCTTC. Translated, it gives CASGPGLGIDEQFF.

The chain uses TRBV6-5 and TRBJ1-2; maybe TRBD1 (5 bases). The V and J ends lost 6 bases and 8 bases respectively, with 10 bases between them. This CDR3 is built from 11 residues. The germline gives CDR1 MNHEY, CDR2 SVGAGI. CDR3 sequence: CASRKTGGYTF. The CDR3 nucleotides are TGTGCCAGCAGGAAAACAGGAGGCTACACCTTC.

The chain combines TRBV19 with TRBJ2-2; D gene ambiguous. V lost 3 bases, J lost 2 bases, and 13 bases lay in between. This CDR3 has 16 residues. Looked up from germline, CDR1 is LNHDA and CDR2 is SQIVND (reference sequence). The CDR3 loop is CASSIPERFNTGELFF. The DNA for the CDR3 is TGTGCCAGTAGTATCCCTGAGCGTTTTAACACCGGGGAGCTGTTTTTT. The full variable domain, with the rest looked up from reference TRBV19 and TRBJ2-2, is DGGITQSPKYLFRKEGQNVTLSCEQNLNHDAMYWYRQDPGQGLRLIYYSQIVNDFQKGDIAEGYSVSREKKESFPLTVTSAQKNPTAFYLCASSIPERFNTGELFFGEGSRLTVL.

The chain employs TRBV19 and TRBJ2-7; TRBD1 agrees at 7 bases. The CDR3 spans 13 residues. V shed 9 bases, J shed 0 bases, and the junction held 5 bases outside the gene matches. Per the germline V gene, CDR1 is LNHDA and CDR2 is SQIVND (reference sequence). The CDR3 here is CASRDSSSYEQYF. The CDR3 DNA is TGTGCCAGCAGGGACAGCAGCTCCTACGAGCAGTACTTC.

This clone was observed a single time. V and J are TRBV12-2 and TRBJ2-7; no check of the table's D call, TRBD2, against the DNA was made. TRBV12-2 is flagged as a pseudogene. The CDR3 has 15 residues. The CDR3 is CASRPCLLGLAGADF. The CDR3 DNA is TGTGCAAGTCGCCCCTGCCTGCTAGGACTAGCGGGAGCAGACTTC.

The genes are TRBV5-1 and TRBJ1-4; a possible D gene is TRBD1 (6 bases). Germline V gene sequence: CDR1 SGHRS, CDR2 YFSETQ. The ends were cut back, 4 bases at V and 6 bases at J, with 13 bases in the middle. The CDR3 runs to 14 residues. In nucleotides, the CDR3 is TGCGCCAGCAGCCGGGGGCAGCGAGATGAAAAACTGTTTTTT. Its translation is CASSRGQRDEKLFF. Based on the CDR3 plus reference TRBV5-1 and TRBJ1-4, the full variable domain is KAGVTQTPRYLIKTRGQQVTLSCSPISGHRSVSWYQQTPGQGLQFLFEYFSETQRNKGNFPGRFSGRQFSNSRSEMNVSTLELGDSALYLCASSRGQRDEKLFFGSGTQLSVL.

The J gene is TRBJ2-1, the V gene TRBV7-3, with 14 bases aligning to TRBD2. Germline V gene sequence: CDR1 SGHTA, CDR2 FQGTGA. Losses at the gene ends were 5 bases for V and 8 bases for J; bases not matched to a gene: 5. The CDR3 spans 15 residues. CDR3 nucleotides: TGTGCCAGCAGCGCGGGACTAGCGGGAGTCGATGAGCAGTTCTTC. Its translation is CASSAGLAGVDEQFF.

The V gene is TRBV7-2, the J gene TRBJ1-1; D is ambiguous. Germline V gene lookup returns CDR1 SGHTA and CDR2 FQGNSA. V gave up 0 bases and J gave up 6 bases, with 14 bases separating them. The CDR3 is made up of 15 amino acids. CDR3 DNA: TGTGCCAGCAGCTTAGCCGACGGACTTGGGGCTGAAGCTTTCTTT. Translating gives CASSLADGLGAEAFF.

This chain connects TRBV19 to TRBJ1-5; TRBD1 matches at 10 bases. This CDR3 has 14 residues. V lost 3 bases, J lost 7 bases, and 3 bases stayed unmatched. From germline, CDR1 is LNHDA and CDR2 SQIVND (reference sequence). The CDR3 DNA follows: TGTGCCAGTAGTATGACAGGGGGCGGGCAGCCCCAGCATTTT. Protein sequence: CASSMTGGGQPQHF.

The genes are TRBV28 and TRBJ1-1; D not certain. The CDR3 runs to 13 residues. Trimming removed 5 bases from V and 6 bases from J, with 13 bases in between. Germline CDR1 is MDHEN and CDR2 is SYDVKM. CDR3 coding DNA: TGTGCCAGCAGTAGCCCAGGTTTCCCTGAAGCTTTCTTT. Translating it yields CASSSPGFPEAFF.

The genes are TRBV3-1 (or the pseudogene TRBV3-2) and TRBJ2-1, with D unresolved. This CDR3 has 12 residues. From germline, CDR1 is LGHDT and CDR2 YNNKEL (reference sequence). V was trimmed by 3 bases and J by 5 bases, leaving 5 bases between them. CDR3 region: CASSHLNNEQFF. The DNA for the CDR3 is TGTGCCAGCAGCCACCTTAACAATGAGCAGTTCTTC.

The chain joins TRBV7-9 to TRBJ2-5; possible D gene TRBD2, 6 bases. V shed 1 base and J shed 5 bases, with 11 bases lying between them. This CDR3 is 14 amino acids long. Germline assignment: CDR1 SEHNR and CDR2 FQNEAQ (reference sequence). CDR3 sequence (DNA): TGTGCCAGCAGCTTAGGGGGGGACCTTGAGACCCAGTACTTC. Protein: CASSLGGDLETQYF.